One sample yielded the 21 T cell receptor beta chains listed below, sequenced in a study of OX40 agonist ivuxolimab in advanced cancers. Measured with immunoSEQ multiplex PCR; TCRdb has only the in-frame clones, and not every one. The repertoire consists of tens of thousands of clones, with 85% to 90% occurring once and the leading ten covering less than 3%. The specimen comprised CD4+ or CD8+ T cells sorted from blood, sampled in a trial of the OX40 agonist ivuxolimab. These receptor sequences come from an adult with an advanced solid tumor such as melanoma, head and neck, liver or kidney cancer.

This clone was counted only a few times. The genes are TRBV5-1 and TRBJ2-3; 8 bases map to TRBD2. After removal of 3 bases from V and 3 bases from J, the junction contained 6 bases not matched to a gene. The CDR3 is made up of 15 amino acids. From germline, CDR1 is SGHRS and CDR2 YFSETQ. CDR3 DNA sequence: TGCGCCAGCAGCTGGGCCGAGCGGGGGACAGATACGCAGTATTTT. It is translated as CASSWAERGTDTQYF.

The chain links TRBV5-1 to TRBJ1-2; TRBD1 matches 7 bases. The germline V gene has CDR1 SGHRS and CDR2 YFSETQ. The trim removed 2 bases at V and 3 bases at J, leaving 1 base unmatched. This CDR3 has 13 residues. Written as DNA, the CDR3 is TGCGCCAGCAGCTTTGGGACAGACTATGGCTACACCTTC. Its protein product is CASSFGTDYGYTF. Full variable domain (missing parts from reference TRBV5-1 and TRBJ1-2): KAGVTQTPRYLIKTRGQQVTLSCSPISGHRSVSWYQQTPGQGLQFLFEYFSETQRNKGNFPGRFSGRQFSNSRSEMNVSTLELGDSALYLCASSFGTDYGYTFGSGTRLTVV.

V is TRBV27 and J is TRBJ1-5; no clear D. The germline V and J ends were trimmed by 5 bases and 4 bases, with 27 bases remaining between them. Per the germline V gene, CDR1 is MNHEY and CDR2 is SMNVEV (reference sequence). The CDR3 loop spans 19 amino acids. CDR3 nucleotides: TGTGCCAGCAGTCTCCACAAGGCACCTGAACTAAGAGGGAATCAGCCCCAGCATTTT. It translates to CASSLHKAPELRGNQPQHF.

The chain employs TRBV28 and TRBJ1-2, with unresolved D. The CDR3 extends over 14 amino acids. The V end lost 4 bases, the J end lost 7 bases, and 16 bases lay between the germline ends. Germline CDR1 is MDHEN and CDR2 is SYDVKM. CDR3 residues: CASSYVQTAGGYTF. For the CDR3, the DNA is TGTGCCAGCAGTTATGTTCAGACGGCTGGTGGCTACACCTTC.

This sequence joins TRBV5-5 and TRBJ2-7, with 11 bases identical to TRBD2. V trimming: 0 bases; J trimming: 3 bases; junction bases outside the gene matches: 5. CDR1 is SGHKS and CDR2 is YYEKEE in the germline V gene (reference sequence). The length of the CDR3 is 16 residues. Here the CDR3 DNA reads TGTGCCAGCAGCTTGGTGACTAGCGGGAAGGGCTACGAGCAGTACGTC. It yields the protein CASSLVTSGKGYEQYV.

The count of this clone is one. The CDR3 DNA sequence: TGTGCCAGCAGTCCCGTTGTAGCGGGGAACAATGAGCAGTTCTTC. This codes for CASSPVVAGNNEQFF. The chain joins TRBV6-6 to TRBJ2-1; 8 positions match TRBD2. Germline values: CDR1 MNHNY, CDR2 SVGAGI (reference sequence). CDR3 length: 15 residues. Trimming took 5 bases from V and 5 from J; bases not matched to a gene: 8.

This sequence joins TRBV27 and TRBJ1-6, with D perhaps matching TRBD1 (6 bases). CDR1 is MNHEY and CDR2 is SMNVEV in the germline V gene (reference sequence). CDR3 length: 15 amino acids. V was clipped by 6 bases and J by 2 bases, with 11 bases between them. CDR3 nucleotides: TGTGCCAGCAGGACAGGTTTTACCTATAATTCACCCCTCCACTTT. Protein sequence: CASRTGFTYNSPLHF.

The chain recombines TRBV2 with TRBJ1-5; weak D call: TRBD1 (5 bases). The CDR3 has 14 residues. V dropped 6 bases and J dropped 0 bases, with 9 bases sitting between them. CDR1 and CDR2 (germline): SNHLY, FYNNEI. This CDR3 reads CASRGDSSNQPQHF. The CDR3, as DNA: TGTGCCAGCAGGGGAGACAGTAGCAATCAGCCCCAGCATTTT.

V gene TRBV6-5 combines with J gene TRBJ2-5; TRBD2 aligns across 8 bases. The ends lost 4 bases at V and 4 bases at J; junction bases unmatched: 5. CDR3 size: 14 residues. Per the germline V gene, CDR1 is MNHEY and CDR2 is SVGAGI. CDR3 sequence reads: CASSSGGGLETQYF. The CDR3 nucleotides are TGTGCCAGCAGTTCGGGCGGGGGGCTAGAGACCCAGTACTTC.

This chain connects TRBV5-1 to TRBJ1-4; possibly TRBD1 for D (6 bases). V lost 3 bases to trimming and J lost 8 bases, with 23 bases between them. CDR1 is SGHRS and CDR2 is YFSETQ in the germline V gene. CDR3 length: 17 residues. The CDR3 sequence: CASSWIGTGSAREKLFF. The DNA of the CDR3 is TGCGCCAGCAGCTGGATAGGTACAGGGTCGGCTCGAGAAAAACTGTTTTTT.

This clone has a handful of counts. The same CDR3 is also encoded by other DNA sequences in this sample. In DNA form, the CDR3 reads TGCGCCAGCAGCCAAGATTGGGTTAGCAATCAGCCCCAGCATTTT. It specifies CASSQDWVSNQPQHF. The chain uses TRBV4-1 and TRBJ1-5; D gene unclear. The V gene lost 0 bases and the J gene lost 0 bases, with 6 bases spanning the gap. CDR3 size: 15 residues. Germline assignment: CDR1 MGHRA and CDR2 YSYEKL.

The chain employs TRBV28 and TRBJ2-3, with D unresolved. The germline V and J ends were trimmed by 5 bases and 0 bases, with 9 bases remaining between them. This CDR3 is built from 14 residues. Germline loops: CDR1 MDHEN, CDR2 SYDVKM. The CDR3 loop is CASSPRISTDTQYF. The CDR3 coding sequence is TGTGCCAGCAGTCCGCGGATTAGCACAGATACGCAGTATTTT.

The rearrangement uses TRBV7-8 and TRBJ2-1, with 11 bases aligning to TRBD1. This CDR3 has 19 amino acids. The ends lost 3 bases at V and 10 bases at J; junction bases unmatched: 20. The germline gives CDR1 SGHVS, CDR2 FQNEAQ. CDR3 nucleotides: TGTGCCAGCAGCTTCGTCAAGGCTGGGACAGGGGGAGGTGGGGGAGAGCAGTTCTTC. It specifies CASSFVKAGTGGGGGEQFF.

This CDR3 reads CAISQTGYETYEQYF. CDR3 in DNA: TGTGCCATCAGCCAGACAGGGTATGAAACCTACGAGCAGTACTTC. The chain combines TRBV10-3 with TRBJ2-7; the match to TRBD1 covers 7 bases. CDR3 length: 15 amino acids. Germline CDR1 and CDR2: ENHRY and SYGVKD. The V segment lost 6 bases and the J segment 2 bases; nucleotides outside the gene matches: 10.

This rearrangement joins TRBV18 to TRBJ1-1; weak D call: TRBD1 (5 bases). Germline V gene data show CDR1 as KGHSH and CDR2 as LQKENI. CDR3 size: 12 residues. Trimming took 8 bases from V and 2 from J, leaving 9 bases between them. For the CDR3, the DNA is TGTGCCAGCGCGGACAAAAACACTGAAGCTTTCTTT. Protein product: CASADKNTEAFF.

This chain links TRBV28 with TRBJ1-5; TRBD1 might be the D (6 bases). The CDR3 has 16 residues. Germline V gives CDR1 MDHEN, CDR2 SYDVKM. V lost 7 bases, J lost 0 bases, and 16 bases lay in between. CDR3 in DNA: TGTGCCAGCATTACGACAGGATGGAATAGCAATCAGCCCCAGCATTTT. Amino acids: CASITTGWNSNQPQHF.

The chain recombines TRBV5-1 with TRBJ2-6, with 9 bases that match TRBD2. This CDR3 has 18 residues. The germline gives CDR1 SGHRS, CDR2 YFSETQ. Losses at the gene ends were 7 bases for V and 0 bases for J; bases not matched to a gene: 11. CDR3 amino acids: CASGPLAGEISGANVLTF. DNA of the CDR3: TGCGCCAGCGGGCCCTTAGCGGGGGAGATCTCTGGGGCCAACGTCCTGACTTTC.

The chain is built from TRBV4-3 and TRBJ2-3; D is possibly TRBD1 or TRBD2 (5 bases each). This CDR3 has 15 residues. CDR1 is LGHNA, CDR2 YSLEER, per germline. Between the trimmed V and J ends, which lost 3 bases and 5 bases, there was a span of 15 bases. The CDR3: CASSQGGRDGDTQYF. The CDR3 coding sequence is TGCGCCAGCAGCCAGGGTGGCAGGGACGGAGATACGCAGTATTTT.

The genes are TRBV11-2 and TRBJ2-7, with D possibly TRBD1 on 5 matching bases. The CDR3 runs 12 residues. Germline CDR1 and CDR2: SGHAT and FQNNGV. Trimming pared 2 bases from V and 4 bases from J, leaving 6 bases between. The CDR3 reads CASSLQGYEQYV. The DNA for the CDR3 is TGTGCCAGCAGCTTACAGGGATACGAGCAGTACGTC.

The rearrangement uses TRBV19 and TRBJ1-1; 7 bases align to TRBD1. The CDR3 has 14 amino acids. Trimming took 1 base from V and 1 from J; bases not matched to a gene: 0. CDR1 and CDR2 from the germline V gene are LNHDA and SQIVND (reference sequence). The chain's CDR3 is CASSIAGGNTEAFF. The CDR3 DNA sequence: TGTGCCAGTAGTATAGCAGGGGGGAACACTGAAGCTTTCTTT.

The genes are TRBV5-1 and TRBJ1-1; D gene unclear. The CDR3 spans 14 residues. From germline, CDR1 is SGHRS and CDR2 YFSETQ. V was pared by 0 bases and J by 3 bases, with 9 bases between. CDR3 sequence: CASSLGQADTEAFF. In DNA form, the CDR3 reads TGCGCCAGCAGCTTGGGCCAGGCTGACACTGAAGCTTTCTTT. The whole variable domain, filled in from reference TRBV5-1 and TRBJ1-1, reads KAGVTQTPRYLIKTRGQQVTLSCSPISGHRSVSWYQQTPGQGLQFLFEYFSETQRNKGNFPGRFSGRQFSNSRSEMNVSTLELGDSALYLCASSLGQADTEAFFGQGTRLTVV.